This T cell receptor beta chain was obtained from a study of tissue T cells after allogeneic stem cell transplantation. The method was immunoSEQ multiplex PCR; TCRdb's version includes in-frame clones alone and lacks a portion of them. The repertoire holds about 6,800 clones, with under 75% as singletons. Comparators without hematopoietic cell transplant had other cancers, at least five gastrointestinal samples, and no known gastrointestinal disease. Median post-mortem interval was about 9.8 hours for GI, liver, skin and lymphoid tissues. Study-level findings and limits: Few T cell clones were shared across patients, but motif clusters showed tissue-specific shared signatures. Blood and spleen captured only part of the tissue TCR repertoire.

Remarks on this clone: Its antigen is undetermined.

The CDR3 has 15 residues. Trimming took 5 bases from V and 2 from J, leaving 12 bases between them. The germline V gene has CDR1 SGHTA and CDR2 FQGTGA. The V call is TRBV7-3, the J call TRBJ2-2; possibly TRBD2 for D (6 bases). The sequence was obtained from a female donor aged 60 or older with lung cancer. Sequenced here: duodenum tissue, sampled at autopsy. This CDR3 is CASSPLGGNTGELFF. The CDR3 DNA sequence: TGTGCCAGCAGCCCCCTGGGGGGTAACACCGGGGAGCTGTTTTTT.